Listed here is a single TCR beta chain. Germline CDR1 LGHNA, CDR2 YSLEER. Trimming pared 4 bases from V and 0 bases from J, leaving 13 bases between. The CDR3 consists of 16 residues. The sample is drawn from a study of OX40 agonist ivuxolimab in advanced cancers. The table came from immunoSEQ multiplex PCR; TCRdb's copy has only in-frame clones and leaves some out. The sample consists of approximately 74,000 clones, 90% of them appearing once. The clonotype was recovered from an adult with an advanced solid tumor such as melanoma, head and neck, liver or kidney cancer. The genes are TRBV4-3 and TRBJ2-1; D perhaps matches TRBD1 (6 bases). The sequencing here drew on CD4+ or CD8+ T cells sorted from blood, taken in a trial of the OX40 agonist ivuxolimab. The CDR3 DNA reads TGCGCCAGCAGCCCCCAGGGGAGAAGCTCCTACAATGAGCAGTTCTTC. This translates into CASSPQGRSSYNEQFF.